The T cell receptor (beta chain) under discussion was sequenced for a study of chemoradiotherapy in HPV16-positive cancers. For the study at large: Two HPV16-positive patients' cells yielded candidate HPV-specific clones and common motifs.

Findings and limits, study-wide: The functional HPV-specific definition rests on just a couple of HPV16-positive patients. Candidate HPV-specific clones and E7-related TCR motifs grew in tumor during treatment. Better recurrence-free survival went with HPV-responsive T-cell expansion in HPV16-positive patients.

The V gene's germline CDR1 is SGDLS and CDR2 YYNGEE. V dropped 0 bases and J dropped 2 bases, with 5 bases sitting between them. The CDR3 extends over 13 amino acids. Generated by immunoSEQ multiplex PCR, the TCRdb table keeps only in-frame clones and is missing some. The data show approximately 27,000 clones, with roughly 84% seen just once and around 5.1% held by the top ten. A note on this clone: Its target is not known.

The V call is TRBV9, the J call TRBJ2-5; D is ambiguous. Sequencing used blood, obtained from a patient who underwent chemoradiotherapy. This receptor was obtained from a human donor with HPV-associated anogenital cancer. The CDR3 DNA reads as TGTGCCAGCAGCGTAGGTCCGCAAGAGACCCAGTACTTC. Protein product: CASSVGPQETQYF.